This T cell receptor (beta chain) was retrieved from a study of shared clonotypes between healthy human individuals. Here immunoSEQ multiplex PCR was the method, and the copy in TCRdb shows in-frame clones only, minus some. The sample yields approximately 1.1 million clones, about 84% seen once. The V end was cut by 0 bases, the J end by 1 base, with 10 bases between. From germline, CDR1 is SGHRS and CDR2 YFSETQ. This CDR3 comprises 15 residues. Sequenced input: memory CD4+ T cells from PBMCs. Subset indicated: CD45RA-negative fraction. This TCR was sampled from a man in his late teens or twenties in good health. Some clones in this sample may be carry-over from other donors' samples. This chain connects TRBV5-1 to TRBJ1-1; no clear D gene. The CDR3 DNA reads as TGCGCCAGCAGCTTGGAGTGGGCAGCGAACACTGAAGCTTTCTTT. Its translation is CASSLEWAANTEAFF.